This record covers a single TCR beta chain. Sequencing was performed with immunoSEQ multiplex PCR; in TCRdb, only in-frame clones are kept and a portion is missing. The sample has about 140,000 clones, roughly nine tenths seen once; the top ten hold under 3%. The V end was cut by 2 bases, the J end by 2 bases, with 10 bases between. The germline gives CDR1 WNHNN, CDR2 SYGVQD (reference sequence). This CDR3 has 15 amino acids. The data are from a study of blood T cell repertoires in COVID-19. The rearrangement links TRBV10-1 to TRBJ2-1; D may be TRBD1 (5 bases). This TCR derives from a human donor with COVID-19, enrolled during active disease. The donor label of this sample is uncertain. The sequenced sample was peripheral blood. DNA of the CDR3: TGCGCCAGCAGTGAGGGTCAGGGAACCTACAATGAGCAGTTCTTC. Protein sequence: CASSEGQGTYNEQFF.